The 10 T cell receptor beta chains below were found in one sample sequenced in a study of molecular identifiers for immune sequencing clone quantification (dated by TCRdb to the late 2010s). The library relied on PCR. Sequencing instrument: Illumina HiSeq 4000. The public sequencing data were trimmed at Q25 with fastp and processed into clonotypes with MiXCR by TCRdb, which kept only in-frame beta chains. CDR3 protein sequences are deduplicated, and each keeps its most common genes and DNA. This sample holds about 500,000 distinct CDR3 sequences; about 21% were observed only once. The ten largest clones take up approximately 0.8% of the sample. Sequencing input: naive CD8+ T cells from blood, with Jurkat cell RNA spiked in. What the cell subset or site label conveys for this sample: FACS-sorted CD8+CD4-CCR7+CD45RA+ naive T cells. Receptors originate from a human donor in good health. Some libraries in this study had Jurkat cell RNA spiked in.

A word on this clonotype: This could be a read error, since a much larger clone is one nucleotide away. The chain combines TRBV24-1 with TRBJ2-5; 11 bases line up with TRBD2. V lost 9 bases, J lost 11 bases, and 10 bases stayed unmatched. This CDR3 is built from 13 residues. CDR1 and CDR2 from the germline V gene are KGHDR and SFDVKD. CDR3 nucleotides: TGTGCCACCTCTAGCGGGAGGTACGATGAGCAGTACTTC. Protein sequence: CATSSGRYDEQYF.

This clonotype appeared once. A read error may account for a junction end that differs from germline. The rearrangement joins TRBV6-6 to TRBJ2-6; D gene unclear. Germline assignment: CDR1 MNHNY and CDR2 SVGAGI (reference sequence). The CDR3 contains 15 residues. The CDR3 region is CAGSPPTSGANVLTF. CDR3 DNA sequence: TGTGCCGGCAGCCCCCCCACCTCTGGGGCCAACGTCCTGACTTTC.

This clonotype was observed many times. The V call is TRBV9, the J call TRBJ2-5; D assignment may be TRBD1 or TRBD2 (6 bases each). Trimming removed 2 bases from V and 4 bases from J, with 9 bases in between. Germline lookup yields CDR1 SGDLS and CDR2 YYNGEE. The length of the CDR3 is 13 residues. The DNA of the CDR3 is TGTGCCAGCAGCGTCGGGGGCGCAGAGACCCAGTACTTC. Amino acid sequence: CASSVGGAETQYF.

For the CDR3, the DNA is TGTGCCAGCAGCTTTGGTGTCGTGCGGGTATCCACTGAAGCTTTCTTT. Amino acids: CASSFGVVRVSTEAFF. The V and J genes are TRBV5-4 and TRBJ1-1; D ambiguous. Trimming took off 2 bases at V and 4 bases at J, with 18 bases between the two ends. This CDR3 comprises 16 residues. Germline V lookup: CDR1 SGHNT, CDR2 YYREEE (reference sequence). Together with reference TRBV5-4 and TRBJ1-1, the CDR3 gives the full variable domain: ETGVTQSPTHLIKTRGQQVTLRCSSQSGHNTVSWYQQALGQGPQFIFQYYREEENGRGNFPPRFSGLQFPNYSSELNVNALELDDSALYLCASSFGVVRVSTEAFFGQGTRLTVV.

The chain is built from TRBV6-2 or TRBV6-3 and TRBJ2-7; D ambiguous. Trimming removed 0 bases from V and 5 bases from J, with 20 bases in between. Germline values: CDR1 MNHEY, CDR2 SVGEGT. The CDR3 has 17 residues. CDR3 in amino acids: CASSYSPTVPTLDEQYF. CDR3 nucleotide sequence: TGTGCCAGCAGTTACTCCCCTACAGTTCCTACCCTAGACGAGCAGTACTTC.

This clonotype was detected many times. The rearrangement uses TRBV6-2 or TRBV6-3 and TRBJ2-3; 13 nucleotides align to TRBD2. This CDR3 has 17 residues. The junction had 11 bases not matched to a gene; V was cut back by 6 bases and J by 5 bases. The germline V gene has CDR1 MNHEY and CDR2 SVGEGT. Here the CDR3 DNA reads TGTGCCAGCAGCCTTAAGACTAGCGGGGGGCCTCGAGATACGCAGTATTTT. As protein: CASSLKTSGGPRDTQYF.

The V gene is TRBV10-2, the J gene TRBJ2-3, with 13 bases aligning to TRBD2. The V gene end was trimmed by 0 bases and the J gene end by 5 bases; junction bases not matched to a gene: 2. The CDR3 extends over 16 amino acids. The V gene's germline CDR1 is WSHSY and CDR2 SAAADI. The CDR3 DNA reads as TGCGCCAGCAGTGAGTCGACTAGCGGGGGGTTAGATACGCAGTATTTT. Its protein is CASSESTSGGLDTQYF.

The chain joins TRBV9 to TRBJ2-1, with 14 bases aligning to TRBD2. With V trimmed by 4 bases and J by 6 bases, 6 bases remained unmatched. CDR1 is SGDLS, CDR2 YYNGEE, per germline. The CDR3 length is 16 residues. CDR3 region: CASSLEGTSGSNEQFF. The CDR3 nucleotides are TGTGCCAGCAGCTTAGAGGGGACTAGCGGGAGCAATGAGCAGTTCTTC.

The genes are TRBV27 and TRBJ1-5; no clear D. Between the trimmed V and J ends, which lost 2 bases and 9 bases, there was a span of 11 bases. Germline lookup yields CDR1 MNHEY and CDR2 SMNVEV (reference sequence). This CDR3 is built from 13 residues. The CDR3 sequence: CASSLAVRPPQHF. The CDR3 bases are TGTGCCAGCAGTTTAGCGGTAAGGCCGCCCCAGCATTTT.

The chain uses TRBV7-9 and TRBJ2-1, with 8 positions matching TRBD1. This CDR3 is built from 16 residues. The germline V gene has CDR1 SEHNR and CDR2 FQNEAQ (reference sequence). V gave up 4 bases and J gave up 2 bases; unmatched junction bases: 7. CDR3 loop: CASSYTGTGPYNEQFF. Written as DNA, the CDR3 is TGTGCCAGCAGCTACACCGGGACAGGCCCCTACAATGAGCAGTTCTTC.